One and the same sample provided the 21 T cell receptor beta chains below, sequenced in a study of shared clonotypes between healthy human individuals. Clones were sequenced by immunoSEQ multiplex PCR, and TCRdb holds only the in-frame ones, with some missing. This sample has about 870,000 clones, with more than 85% found just once. Naive CD8 cells lacked CD45RO, underwent positive selection for CCR7 and left out terminally differentiated effector memory CD45RA+ cells. The sample taken for sequencing was naive CD8+ T cells sorted from blood. All receptors come from a man aged 25-45 years in good health.

The count of this clone is one. This chain connects TRBV2 to TRBJ2-3; no clear D. V gave up 2 bases and J gave up 2 bases, with 5 bases separating them. Germline values: CDR1 SNHLY, CDR2 FYNNEI. This CDR3 spans 13 amino acids. As DNA, the CDR3 is TGTGCCAGCAGTGAATCAAACACAGATACGCAGTATTTT. It translates to CASSESNTDTQYF.

The V call is TRBV18, the J call TRBJ2-1; D is possibly TRBD1 (6 bases). V was trimmed by 5 bases and J by 10 bases, leaving 27 bases between them. CDR1 KGHSH and CDR2 LQKENI come from the germline V gene. The CDR3 has 17 amino acids. The CDR3 DNA is TGTGCCAGCTCATCCTACAGGGTTACAATGCCCAACAGGGAGCAGTTCTTC. Protein product: CASSSYRVTMPNREQFF.

The chain joins TRBV5-1 to TRBJ1-2; maybe TRBD1 (5 bases). The CDR3 totals 13 residues. Germline loops: CDR1 SGHRS, CDR2 YFSETQ. Trimming shortened V by 3 bases and J by 3 bases, and 9 bases separated the two germline ends. The CDR3: CASSSWDDYGYTF. CDR3 nucleotides: TGCGCCAGCAGCTCATGGGACGACTATGGCTACACCTTC.

The chain joins TRBV7-9 to TRBJ2-1, with D maybe TRBD1 (6 bases). The CDR3 extends over 14 amino acids. CDR1 and CDR2 (germline): SEHNR, FQNEAQ (reference sequence). Trimming shortened V by 4 bases and J by 6 bases, and 13 bases separated the two germline ends. In DNA, the CDR3 is TGTGCCAGCAGCTCTCCCCAGGGGTTCAATGAGCAGTTCTTC. It codes for CASSSPQGFNEQFF.

The chain uses TRBV11-3 and TRBJ2-7; 9 bases fit TRBD1. The J segment lost 5 bases and the V segment lost 4 bases, leaving 6 bases of the junction unmatched. Germline CDR1 and CDR2: SGHNT and YENEEA. This CDR3 spans 14 amino acids. CDR3 protein: CASSSGTGLNEQYF. The CDR3 DNA sequence: TGTGCCAGCAGCTCCGGGACAGGGCTTAACGAGCAGTACTTC.

To note about this clone: Other DNA sequences in the sample encode the same CDR3. CDR3 region: CASSVGAGTEAFF. The CDR3, as DNA: TGTGCCAGCAGCGTAGGGGCAGGCACTGAAGCTTTCTTT. This chain links TRBV9 with TRBJ1-1, with unresolved D. Germline-derived CDR1 and CDR2 are SGDLS and YYNGEE. V lost 0 bases to trimming and J lost 4 bases, with 7 bases between them. This CDR3 comprises 13 residues.

The V and J genes are TRBV29-1 and TRBJ2-1; 7 nucleotides agree with TRBD2. Germline assignment: CDR1 SQVTM and CDR2 ANQGSEA. V was clipped by 4 bases and J by 2 bases; unmatched bases: 8. The CDR3 has 15 amino acids. The CDR3: CSVAGSGITYNEQFF. The CDR3 DNA follows: TGCAGCGTTGCAGGGAGCGGGATTACCTACAATGAGCAGTTCTTC.

This chain links TRBV19 with TRBJ2-1; D not resolved. The ends were cut back, 5 bases at V and 0 bases at J, with 5 bases in the middle. Germline V gives CDR1 LNHDA, CDR2 SQIVND (reference sequence). This CDR3 has 13 amino acids. This chain's CDR3 is CASSLSSYNEQFF. CDR3 bases: TGTGCCAGTAGTCTGAGCTCCTACAATGAGCAGTTCTTC.

The V and J genes are TRBV28 and TRBJ2-1; TRBD2 aligns across 14 bases. The V gene end was trimmed by 4 bases and the J gene end by 10 bases; junction bases not matched to a gene: 12. Germline V gene lookup returns CDR1 MDHEN and CDR2 SYDVKM. This CDR3 region has 17 residues. CDR3 sequence reads: CASSSSTGLAGVGEQFF. The DNA for the CDR3 is TGTGCCAGCAGTTCTTCAACGGGACTAGCGGGAGTCGGGGAGCAGTTCTTC.

This clone was seen only once. The gene calls are TRBV4-1 and TRBJ2-7; 10 bases match TRBD2. This CDR3 has 16 residues. CDR1 and CDR2 from the germline V gene are MGHRA and YSYEKL. V gave up 0 bases and J gave up 5 bases; unmatched junction bases: 7. CDR3: CASSQERSSGRNEQYF. CDR3 coding DNA: TGCGCCAGCAGCCAAGAAAGGAGTAGCGGGAGGAACGAGCAGTACTTC.

This clone was recorded a few times. CDR3: CASSVVDRGPGNTIYF. The CDR3 region has the DNA TGTGCCAGCAGCGTAGTGGACAGGGGGCCTGGAAACACCATATATTTT. The chain employs TRBV9 and TRBJ1-3, with 11 nucleotides matching TRBD1. From germline, CDR1 is SGDLS and CDR2 YYNGEE. This CDR3 has 16 residues. J lost 2 bases, V lost 0 bases, and 1 base had no gene match. Drawing the rest from reference TRBV9 and TRBJ1-3, the complete variable domain is DSGVTQTPKHLITATGQRVTLRCSPRSGDLSVYWYQQSLDQGLQFLIQYYNGEERAKGNILERFSAQQFPDLHSELNLSSLELGDSALYFCASSVVDRGPGNTIYFGEGSWLTVV.

The chain carries TRBV2 and TRBJ2-7; 12 bases fit TRBD2. The CDR3 runs 21 residues. The junction had 22 bases not matched to a gene; V was cut back by 7 bases and J by 0 bases. Germline assignment: CDR1 SNHLY and CDR2 FYNNEI. The CDR3 loop reads CASMGEDRSTSGSAPSYEQYF. The CDR3 DNA is TGTGCCAGCATGGGGGAGGACAGGTCGACTAGCGGGAGCGCCCCCTCCTACGAGCAGTACTTC.

Remarks on this clone: The sample carries other DNA sequences with the same CDR3. This rearrangement joins TRBV9 to TRBJ2-3, with D unclear. The CDR3 spans 14 residues. V lost 2 bases and J lost 1, with 8 bases in between. Germline V lookup: CDR1 SGDLS, CDR2 YYNGEE. The CDR3 DNA reads as TGTGCCAGCAGCGTTGGATCGGGCACAGATACGCAGTATTTT. It encodes CASSVGSGTDTQYF. The full variable domain, rest sourced from reference TRBV9 and TRBJ2-3, is DSGVTQTPKHLITATGQRVTLRCSPRSGDLSVYWYQQSLDQGLQFLIQYYNGEERAKGNILERFSAQQFPDLHSELNLSSLELGDSALYFCASSVGSGTDTQYFGPGTRLTVL.

The gene calls are TRBV19 and TRBJ2-7; D may correspond to TRBD1 or TRBD2 (5 bases each). Germline CDR1 LNHDA, CDR2 SQIVND (reference sequence). V lost 0 bases to trimming and J lost 2 bases, with 11 bases between them. CDR3 length: 15 residues. In DNA, the CDR3 is TGTGCCAGTAGTATAGATCCAGGGACCCCCTACGAGCAGTACTTC. The encoded protein is CASSIDPGTPYEQYF.

This clone was seen once. The genes are TRBV9 and TRBJ2-7, with D uncertain. The CDR3 length is 16 residues. V was pared by 3 bases and J by 6 bases, with 22 bases between. Germline assignment: CDR1 SGDLS and CDR2 YYNGEE. The CDR3 loop is CASSARRNPRSGEQYF. Here the CDR3 DNA reads TGTGCCAGCAGCGCCCGTCGGAATCCCCGCTCTGGCGAGCAGTACTTC. The complete variable domain, with remaining parts taken from reference TRBV9 and TRBJ2-7, reads DSGVTQTPKHLITATGQRVTLRCSPRSGDLSVYWYQQSLDQGLQFLIQYYNGEERAKGNILERFSAQQFPDLHSELNLSSLELGDSALYFCASSARRNPRSGEQYFGPGTRLTVT.

Comment on this clone: Other DNA sequences in this sample translate to the same CDR3. The chain has TRBV29-1 and TRBJ2-1, with D perhaps matching TRBD1 or TRBD2 (5 bases each). This CDR3 is built from 11 residues. Trimming stripped 1 base from V and 7 bases from J, with 5 bases between. Germline CDR1 is SQVTM and CDR2 is ANQGSEA. The CDR3 DNA follows: TGCAGCGTTGAAGGGGGGAATGAGCAGTTCTTC. Translating gives CSVEGGNEQFF.

The J gene is TRBJ1-5, the V gene TRBV6-1; D remains ambiguous. The germline V and J ends were trimmed by 0 bases and 8 bases, with 8 bases remaining between them. The CDR3 length is 13 residues. The germline gives CDR1 MNHNS, CDR2 SASEGT. CDR3 sequence: CASSEAVGEPQHF. The CDR3 DNA reads TGTGCCAGCAGTGAAGCGGTTGGGGAGCCCCAGCATTTT.

The chain employs TRBV9 and TRBJ2-7, with 7 bases matching TRBD1. The J segment lost 0 bases and the V segment lost 3 bases, leaving 9 bases of the junction unmatched. The CDR3 runs 16 residues. Germline V gives CDR1 SGDLS, CDR2 YYNGEE. The CDR3 loop is CASSDPTGANSYEQYF. Written as DNA, the CDR3 is TGTGCCAGCAGCGACCCCACAGGGGCCAACTCCTACGAGCAGTACTTC.

This chain joins TRBV27 and TRBJ2-2, with 10 positions matching TRBD2. This CDR3 is 20 amino acids long. The V segment lost 3 bases and the J segment 4 bases; nucleotides outside the gene matches: 17. CDR1 MNHEY and CDR2 SMNVEV come from the germline V gene (reference sequence). The CDR3 here is CASSLSSGRSGPGGTGELFF. The CDR3 DNA sequence: TGTGCCAGCAGTTTGTCTAGCGGGAGATCGGGGCCCGGGGGCACCGGGGAGCTGTTTTTT.

The chain is built from TRBV11-2 and TRBJ2-3; D is uncertain. This CDR3 has 18 residues. Germline-derived CDR1 and CDR2 are SGHAT and FQNNGV. The V end lost 3 bases, the J end lost 3 bases, and 22 bases lay between the germline ends. CDR3 sequence (DNA): TGTGCCAGCAGCTTTATCAGTCTTAGGGCTTTGGGGACAGATACGCAGTATTTT. Translation gives CASSFISLRALGTDTQYF.

The V gene is TRBV6-6, the J gene TRBJ2-5; TRBD1 agrees at 10 bases. V was clipped by 7 bases and J by 2 bases; unmatched bases: 10. Germline assignment: CDR1 MNHNY and CDR2 SVGAGI (reference sequence). The CDR3 loop spans 16 amino acids. In DNA, the CDR3 is TGTGCCAGCACCCCAACCGGACAGGGGGTACAAGAGACCCAGTACTTC. As protein: CASTPTGQGVQETQYF.